The 25 T cell receptor beta chains given below trace back to one sample, sequenced in a study of T-cell reconstitution after alpha-beta-depleted transplantation in children. This sample's TCRbeta library carried unique molecular identifier barcodes. TCRdb re-derived calls from the PCR reads in MiXCR, one entry per CDR3 protein. The table shows hundreds of thousands of distinct CDR3 sequences, with around 13% occurring only once. This sample comprised PBMCs, obtained before TCRalphabeta/CD19-depleted stem cell transplant. Every receptor here comes from a girl aged 2 to 9 with congenital amegakaryocytic thrombocytopenia, due to receive a stem cell transplant.

This clonotype appeared many times. The chain employs TRBV20-1 and TRBJ2-3; the D gene is possibly TRBD2 (6 bases). The germline V gene encodes CDR1 DFQATT and CDR2 SNEGSKA (reference sequence). The CDR3 sequence is 14 residues long. The germline V and J ends were trimmed by 3 bases and 2 bases, with 12 bases remaining between them. The CDR3: CSARASGHTDTQYF. The DNA for the CDR3 is TGCAGTGCTAGGGCGAGCGGGCACACAGATACGCAGTATTTT.

This chain uses TRBV15 with TRBJ2-3, with 10 bases lining up with TRBD2. The CDR3 covers 17 residues. The J segment lost 5 bases and the V segment lost 2 bases, leaving 10 bases of the junction unmatched. From germline, CDR1 is LNHNV and CDR2 YYDKDF (reference sequence). CDR3 nucleotides: TGTGCCACCAGCAGACCAATTAGCGGGAGGTCGATAGATACGCAGTATTTT. Its translation is CATSRPISGRSIDTQYF.

This clonotype was picked up a small number of times. The chain links TRBV28 to TRBJ1-4; D perhaps matches TRBD1 (5 bases). The V end lost 2 bases, the J end lost 5 bases, and 9 bases lay between the germline ends. Germline values: CDR1 MDHEN, CDR2 SYDVKM. This CDR3 region has 14 residues. The CDR3 DNA is TGTGCCAGCAGTTTACAGGGATACAATGAAAAACTGTTTTTT. Its protein is CASSLQGYNEKLFF.

The V gene is TRBV9, the J gene TRBJ2-4; D gene uncertain. The V and J ends lost 4 bases and 1 base respectively, with 21 bases between them. The length of the CDR3 is 18 residues. Germline values: CDR1 SGDLS, CDR2 YYNGEE. In DNA form, the CDR3 reads TGTGCCAGCAGCCCGAGCGCCTACAGAAGCCTGGCCAAAAACATTCAGTACTTC. This translates into CASSPSAYRSLAKNIQYF. Full variable domain (missing parts from reference TRBV9 and TRBJ2-4): DSGVTQTPKHLITATGQRVTLRCSPRSGDLSVYWYQQSLDQGLQFLIQYYNGEERAKGNILERFSAQQFPDLHSELNLSSLELGDSALYFCASSPSAYRSLAKNIQYFGAGTRLSVL.

The genes are TRBV25-1 and TRBJ2-7, with D possibly called TRBD1 or TRBD2 (5 bases each). The CDR3 consists of 15 residues. From germline, CDR1 is MGHDK and CDR2 SYGVNS. Trimming stripped 1 base from V and 3 bases from J, with 13 bases between. The CDR3 region is CASSEFGGPNYEQYF. The CDR3 DNA reads TGTGCCAGCAGTGAATTTGGGGGACCAAACTACGAGCAGTACTTC.

This sequence joins TRBV19 and TRBJ1-2; D gene uncertain. This CDR3 spans 11 amino acids. Germline CDR1 is LNHDA and CDR2 is SQIVND (reference sequence). The germline V and J ends were trimmed by 7 bases and 7 bases, with 10 bases remaining between them. The CDR3 DNA is TGTGCCAGTACCTCCGACGTTGGCTACACCTTC. This codes for CASTSDVGYTF.

This clonotype was observed many times. The chain carries TRBV12-3 or TRBV12-4 and TRBJ1-1, with D hard to call. The CDR3 has 13 residues. Trimming stripped 2 bases from V and 11 bases from J, with 15 bases between. DNA for the CDR3: TGTGCCAGCAGTTTACATGGACTCAGTTCGGCTTTCTTT. Amino acid sequence: CASSLHGLSSAFF.

In this sample, this clonotype turned up a few times. The rearrangement joins TRBV7-7 to TRBJ2-2; 9 nucleotides match TRBD2. J gave up 5 bases and V 5 bases, and 12 bases lay outside the gene matches. The CDR3 loop spans 17 amino acids. Germline V gene lookup returns CDR1 SSHAT and CDR2 FNYEAQ (reference sequence). CDR3 nucleotide sequence: TGTGCCAGCAGCCCAGGAGGAGCGGGAGGATGGACCGGGGAGCTGTTTTTT. Its protein product is CASSPGGAGGWTGELFF.

This clonotype was counted at least ten times. The rearrangement uses TRBV10-3 and TRBJ2-2; D may be TRBD2 (5 bases). In germline, CDR1 is ENHRY, CDR2 SYGVKD. The CDR3 has 11 amino acids. V shed 9 bases and J shed 4 bases, with 6 bases lying between them. In nucleotides, the CDR3 is TGTGCCATACGGGGCACCGGGGAGCTGTTTTTT. It encodes CAIRGTGELFF.

This clonotype was seen only a few times. The chain couples TRBV7-2 to TRBJ2-3; D is ambiguous. This CDR3 spans 17 amino acids. V lost 5 bases, J lost 2 bases, and 20 bases lay in between. Looked up from germline, CDR1 is SGHTA and CDR2 is FQGNSA. Written as DNA, the CDR3 is TGTGCCAGCAGCCAAGAGTGGGTAGCTTATAACACAGATACGCAGTATTTT. Translated: CASSQEWVAYNTDTQYF.

V and J are TRBV3-1 and TRBJ2-3, with 7 bases matching TRBD2. V was clipped by 1 base and J by 1 base; unmatched bases: 20. The CDR3 has 21 amino acids. CDR1 and CDR2 (germline): LGHDT, YNNKEL (reference sequence). The CDR3 region is CASSQVFFYFLGAGRTDTQYF. DNA of the CDR3: TGTGCCAGCAGCCAAGTATTCTTTTACTTCTTGGGAGCGGGACGCACAGATACGCAGTATTTT.

This chain joins TRBV2 and TRBJ2-3; D uncertain. Per the germline V gene, CDR1 is SNHLY and CDR2 is FYNNEI. Trimming left V 6 bases short and J 3 bases short, with 16 bases between. This CDR3 region has 15 residues. The CDR3 DNA follows: TGTGCCAGCAGATACCGGGTCCAGGCAACAGATACGCAGTATTTT. Protein product: CASRYRVQATDTQYF.

This clonotype was seen repeatedly, ten times or more. This rearrangement joins TRBV20-1 to TRBJ2-7, with TRBD2 matching over 7 bases. V dropped 3 bases and J dropped 0; count of bases not matched to a gene: 8. Germline CDR1 DFQATT, CDR2 SNEGSKA (reference sequence). CDR3 size: 15 residues. CDR3 in amino acids: CSASDSSGGSYEQYF. As DNA, the CDR3 is TGCAGTGCTAGCGACTCTAGCGGAGGCTCCTACGAGCAGTACTTC.

This clonotype was detected ten times or more. This rearrangement joins TRBV5-1 to TRBJ2-1; no definite D call. CDR1 is SGHRS and CDR2 is YFSETQ in the germline V gene. The CDR3 has 15 residues. V was clipped by 0 bases and J by 3 bases, with 10 bases between them. CDR3 sequence reads: CASSLEGPFYNEQFF. The CDR3, as DNA: TGCGCCAGCAGCTTGGAAGGGCCTTTCTACAATGAGCAGTTCTTC.

This clonotype has only a few counts. J is TRBJ2-1 and V is TRBV2, with 11 bases identical to TRBD2. With V trimmed by 5 bases and J by 9 bases, 12 bases remained unmatched. The germline V gene has CDR1 SNHLY and CDR2 FYNNEI. The CDR3 consists of 16 residues. The CDR3 sequence is CASSSLGLAGGLEQFF. As DNA, the CDR3 is TGTGCCAGCAGTTCCCTCGGGTTAGCGGGAGGGCTTGAGCAGTTCTTC. Full variable domain (remainder filled in from reference TRBV2 and TRBJ2-1): EPEVTQTPSHQVTQMGQEVILRCVPISNHLYFYWYRQILGQKVEFLVSFYNNEISEKSEIFDDQFSVERPDGSNFTLKIRSTKLEDSAMYFCASSSLGLAGGLEQFFGPGTRLTVL.

This clonotype has ten or more counts. The chain carries TRBV5-1 and TRBJ2-1; D call uncertain. Germline CDR1 and CDR2: SGHRS and YFSETQ. CDR3 length equals 15 residues. With 0 bases removed from V and 8 bases from J, the gap between germline ends came to 15 bases. The CDR3 DNA reads as TGCGCCAGCAGCTTGGACCGCAGTGTTTTCGATGAGCAGTTCTTC. It translates to CASSLDRSVFDEQFF.

For this clonotype: The junction shows a germline mismatch at one end, possibly a read error. This chain links TRBV4-1 with TRBJ2-1; no firm D call. This CDR3 is 17 amino acids long. Germline CDR1 reads MGHRA; CDR2 reads YSYEKL. The CDR3, as DNA: TGCGCCAGCAGCCCTCAAGGGCTGCGGACCCCCTACAGTGAGCAGTTCTTC. This gives the protein CASSPQGLRTPYSEQFF.

With regard to this clonotype: A read error may explain this, as a much larger clone is one base away. The rearrangement links TRBV7-2 to TRBJ2-7; tentative D call: TRBD2 (5 bases). The CDR3 is 14 residues long. Germline V CDR1 and CDR2: SGHTA, FQGNSA. CDR3 region: CASSQRTLSYEQHF. The CDR3 region has the DNA TGTGCCAGCAGCCAGCGGACGCTCTCCTACGAGCAGCACTTC.

This chain uses TRBV12-3 or TRBV12-4 with TRBJ1-1, with D hard to call. The CDR3 is 12 amino acids. The V gene lost 1 base and the J gene lost 8 bases, with 8 bases spanning the gap. The CDR3 nucleotides read TGTGCCAGCAGTTTAGTGGGAGAGGAAGCTTTCTTT. Protein: CASSLVGEEAFF.

Many counts were recorded for this clonotype. The J gene is TRBJ2-7, the V gene TRBV20-1; 10 positions agree with TRBD1. Trimming cost V 7 bases and J 3 bases; bases outside gene matches: 9. The CDR3 extends over 14 amino acids. Germline V lookup: CDR1 DFQATT, CDR2 SNEGSKA (reference sequence). CDR3 in amino acids: CSGQDRGTDYEQYF. CDR3 in DNA: TGCAGTGGTCAGGACAGGGGGACCGACTACGAGCAGTACTTC.

At least ten counts were recorded for this clonotype. The J gene is TRBJ1-2, the V gene TRBV12-3 or TRBV12-4; TRBD1 agrees at 7 bases. There are 13 residues in the CDR3. The V and J ends lost 5 bases and 6 bases, in that order; junction bases with no gene match: 6. Here the CDR3 reads CASSLTGFHGYTF. CDR3 sequence (DNA): TGTGCCAGCAGTCTGACAGGGTTCCATGGCTACACCTTC.

The rearrangement links TRBV5-5 to TRBJ2-2; D call uncertain. V was trimmed by 5 bases and J by 7 bases, leaving 6 bases between them. The germline V gene encodes CDR1 SGHKS and CDR2 YYEKEE (reference sequence). CDR3 length equals 11 residues. CDR3 DNA sequence: TGTGCCAGCAGTGACTTCGGGGAGCTGTTTTTT. This encodes CASSDFGELFF.

This clonotype showed up just a few times. V usage is TRBV5-1 and J usage is TRBJ2-7; TRBD2 matches at 12 bases. This CDR3 is built from 17 residues. The germline V gene encodes CDR1 SGHRS and CDR2 YFSETQ. With 0 bases clipped from V and 1 base from J, the junction kept 5 bases outside the gene matches. This CDR3 reads CASSLGQTSGRSYEQYF. The DNA of the CDR3 is TGCGCCAGCAGCTTGGGCCAAACTAGCGGGAGGTCCTACGAGCAGTACTTC.

This clonotype was seen repeatedly, ten times or more. This chain links TRBV5-1 with TRBJ2-5; D is perhaps TRBD2 (5 bases). Germline-derived CDR1 and CDR2 are SGHRS and YFSETQ. The CDR3 loop spans 13 amino acids. Trimming shortened V by 2 bases and J by 3 bases, and 8 bases separated the two germline ends. The CDR3 reads CASSFQAEETQYF. DNA for the CDR3: TGCGCCAGCAGCTTCCAAGCGGAAGAGACCCAGTACTTC.

In this sample, this clonotype turned up many times. The chain employs TRBV7-9 and TRBJ2-3, with D possibly called TRBD1 or TRBD2 (5 bases each). From germline, CDR1 is SEHNR and CDR2 FQNEAQ (reference sequence). V was clipped by 4 bases and J by 2 bases, with 13 bases between them. There are 15 residues in the CDR3. The CDR3 sequence: CASSSAGRVTDTQYF. The CDR3 region has the DNA TGTGCCAGCAGCTCCGCAGGGAGAGTCACAGATACGCAGTATTTT. The complete variable domain, with remaining parts taken from reference TRBV7-9 and TRBJ2-3, reads DTGVSQNPRHKITKRGQNVTFRCDPISEHNRLYWYRQTLGQGPEFLTYFQNEAQLEKSRLLSDRFSAERPKGSFSTLEIQRTEQGDSAMYLCASSSAGRVTDTQYFGPGTRLTVL.